This record covers a single T cell receptor (beta chain). The antigen remains unidentified. This record belongs to a study of CD4+ T cells in melanoma. Study-level points and caveats: CD8+ T cell, macrophage and B cell function reportedly correlated with neoantigen-specific CD4+ T cells. Reportedly, melanoma neoantigen-specific CD4+ T cells showed varied differentiation states.

The table came from immunoSEQ multiplex PCR; TCRdb's copy has only in-frame clones and leaves some out. The sample gives roughly 150,000 clones, around 90% of which show up once; over 1.5% is in the top ten. This sequence was found in a human donor with melanoma.

CDR3 sequence: CASSLGDGSSYEQYF. The CDR3 nucleotides read TGTGCCAGCAGCTTAGGGGACGGGAGCTCCTACGAGCAGTACTTC. The chain carries TRBV7-9 and TRBJ2-7; maybe TRBD2 (6 bases). Per germline, CDR1 SEHNR and CDR2 FQNEAQ (reference sequence). This CDR3 comprises 15 residues. V shed 1 base and J shed 0 bases, with 10 bases lying between them.